The clone carrying this TCR beta chain was seen just once. The V gene end was trimmed by 0 bases and the J gene end by 10 bases; junction bases not matched to a gene: 8. Germline V gives CDR1 MNHEY, CDR2 SVGAGI. There are 16 residues in the CDR3. This entry is derived from a study of CD8 T cells in Susac syndrome. Study in general: Within the sequenced Susac syndrome patient group, over five exhibited active disease and fewer than ten were in remission. Blood was drawn from Susac syndrome patients while they were therapy-naive, on corticosteroids, or on intravenous immunoglobulin alone.

After extraction with the RNeasy kit, roughly 0.5 to 1 ug of the RNA was reverse transcribed using random hexamers. Amplification of TCR beta CDR3 by immunoSEQ multiplex PCR spanned 54 Vbeta and 13 Jbeta. TCRdb reanalysed the immunoSEQ multiplex PCR reads using MiXCR and keeps one entry per CDR3 protein. Of 55,000 to 80,000 distinct CDR3 sequences listed, around 93% were seen once; the top ten hold approximately 0.15%. Sequencing of TCR beta was performed on blood CD8+ and CD4+ T cells. This receptor was identified in a human donor with Susac syndrome. The chain has TRBV6-5 and TRBJ1-6; 8 bases fit TRBD1. The sequencing input was CD4+ T cells from PBMCs. CDR3 coding DNA: TGTGCCAGCAGTTACTCGGCCAGGGGGCATGGATCACCCCTCCACTTT. Translated, it gives CASSYSARGHGSPLHF.